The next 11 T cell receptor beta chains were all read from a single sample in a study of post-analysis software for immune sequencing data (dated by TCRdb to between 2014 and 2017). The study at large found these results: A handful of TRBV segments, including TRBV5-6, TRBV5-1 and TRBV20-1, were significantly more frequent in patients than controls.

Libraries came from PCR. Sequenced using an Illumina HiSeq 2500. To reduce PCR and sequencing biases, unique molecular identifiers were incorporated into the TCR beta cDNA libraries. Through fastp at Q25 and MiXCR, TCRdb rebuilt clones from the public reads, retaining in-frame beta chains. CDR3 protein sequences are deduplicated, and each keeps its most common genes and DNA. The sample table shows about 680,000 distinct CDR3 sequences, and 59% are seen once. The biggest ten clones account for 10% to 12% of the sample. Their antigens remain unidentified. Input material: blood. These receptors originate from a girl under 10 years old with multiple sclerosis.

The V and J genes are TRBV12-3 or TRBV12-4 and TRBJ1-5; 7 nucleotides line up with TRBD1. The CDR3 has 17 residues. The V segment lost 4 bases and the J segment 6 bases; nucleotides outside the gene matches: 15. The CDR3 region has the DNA TGTGCCAGCAGTTGGGACAGCGGGGACCTAAAAATTCAGCCCCAGCATTTT. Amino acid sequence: CASSWDSGDLKIQPQHF.

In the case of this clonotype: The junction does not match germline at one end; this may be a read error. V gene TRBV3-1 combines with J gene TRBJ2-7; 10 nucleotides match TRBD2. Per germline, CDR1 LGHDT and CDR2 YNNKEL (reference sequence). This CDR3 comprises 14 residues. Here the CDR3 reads CASSQTSGSYGQYF. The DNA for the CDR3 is TGTGCCAGCAGCCAGACTAGCGGGTCCTACGGGCAGTACTTC.

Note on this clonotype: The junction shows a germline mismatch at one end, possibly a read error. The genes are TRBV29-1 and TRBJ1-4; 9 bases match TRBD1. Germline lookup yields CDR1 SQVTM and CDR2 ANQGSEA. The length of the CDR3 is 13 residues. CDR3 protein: CSVDWTGDEKRFF. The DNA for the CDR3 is TGCAGCGTTGACTGGACAGGGGATGAAAAACGGTTTTTT.

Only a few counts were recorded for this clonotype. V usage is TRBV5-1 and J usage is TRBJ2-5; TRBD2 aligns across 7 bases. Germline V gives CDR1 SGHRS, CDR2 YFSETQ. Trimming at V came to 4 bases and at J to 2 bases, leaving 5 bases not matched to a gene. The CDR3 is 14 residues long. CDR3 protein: CASSVGLGQETQYF. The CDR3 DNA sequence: TGCGCCAGCAGCGTCGGACTAGGACAAGAGACCCAGTACTTC.

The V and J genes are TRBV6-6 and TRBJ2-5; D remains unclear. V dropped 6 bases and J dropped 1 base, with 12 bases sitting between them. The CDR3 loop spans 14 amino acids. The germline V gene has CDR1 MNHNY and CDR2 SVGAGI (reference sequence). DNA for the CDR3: TGTGCCAGCAGAAACCGGGCTATCCAAGAGACCCAGTACTTC. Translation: CASRNRAIQETQYF.

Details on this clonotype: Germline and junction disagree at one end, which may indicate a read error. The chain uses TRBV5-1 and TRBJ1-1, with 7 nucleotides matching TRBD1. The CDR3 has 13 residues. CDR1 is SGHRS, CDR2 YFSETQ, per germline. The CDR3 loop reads CASNLPGTAEAFF. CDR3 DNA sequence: TGCGCCAGCAACTTGCCGGGGACAGCTGAAGCTTTCTTT. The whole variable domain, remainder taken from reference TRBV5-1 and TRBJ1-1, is KAGVTQTPRYLIKTRGQQVTLSCSPISGHRSVSWYQQTPGQGLQFLFEYFSETQRNKGNFPGRFSGRQFSNSRSEMNVSTLELGDSALYLCASNLPGTAEAFFGQGTRLTVV.

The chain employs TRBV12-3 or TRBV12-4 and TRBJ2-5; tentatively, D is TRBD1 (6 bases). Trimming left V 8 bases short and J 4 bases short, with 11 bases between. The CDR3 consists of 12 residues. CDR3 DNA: TGTGCCAGCGGGACATTTGTAGAGACCCAGTACTTC. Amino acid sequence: CASGTFVETQYF.

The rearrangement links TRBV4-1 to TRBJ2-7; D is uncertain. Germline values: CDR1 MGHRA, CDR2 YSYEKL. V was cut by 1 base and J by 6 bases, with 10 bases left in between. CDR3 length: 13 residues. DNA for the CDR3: TGCGCCAGCAGCCAAGTGGGCAGTGGCGAGCAGTACTTC. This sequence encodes CASSQVGSGEQYF.

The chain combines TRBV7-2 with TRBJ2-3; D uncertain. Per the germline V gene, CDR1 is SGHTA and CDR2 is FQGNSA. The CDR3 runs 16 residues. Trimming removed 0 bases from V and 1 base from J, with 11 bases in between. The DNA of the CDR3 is TGTGCCAGCAGCTTAGCGGTTAACTATGGCACAGATACGCAGTATTTT. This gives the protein CASSLAVNYGTDTQYF.

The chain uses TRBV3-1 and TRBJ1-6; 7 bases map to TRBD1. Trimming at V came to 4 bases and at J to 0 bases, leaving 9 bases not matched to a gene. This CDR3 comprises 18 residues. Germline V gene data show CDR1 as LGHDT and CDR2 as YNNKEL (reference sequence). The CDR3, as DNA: TGTGCCAGCAGCCGGACAGGCCCCGATAGCTCCTATAATTCACCCCTCCACTTT. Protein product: CASSRTGPDSSYNSPLHF.

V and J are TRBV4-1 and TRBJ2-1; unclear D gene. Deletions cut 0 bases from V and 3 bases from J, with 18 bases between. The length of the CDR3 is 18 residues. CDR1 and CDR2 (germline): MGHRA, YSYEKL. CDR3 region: CASSQDTFSRTNYNEQFF. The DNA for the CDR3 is TGCGCCAGCAGCCAAGATACGTTTTCTCGGACCAACTACAATGAGCAGTTCTTC.